Following are 26 T cell receptor beta chains from one sample sequenced in a study of blood T cell repertoires in COVID-19. Clones were read by immunoSEQ multiplex PCR, and TCRdb kept only the in-frame ones, dropping some. The table lists roughly 340,000 clones, about 89% of them singletons. The sample was PBMCs or T cells enriched from blood (not recorded which). The receptors originated from a man aged 35 to 55 in a cohort exposed to, infected with or recovered from COVID-19 (not recorded which).

J is TRBJ1-2 and V is TRBV28, with unresolved D. V was shortened by 5 bases and J by 7 bases, with 14 bases between the two germline ends. The germline gives CDR1 MDHEN, CDR2 SYDVKM. This CDR3 spans 13 amino acids. The DNA of the CDR3 is TGTGCCAGCAGTCTCTATTACGTTGTTGGCTACACCTTC. Its protein is CASSLYYVVGYTF.

The CDR3 here is CASSQSTGGPLYEQFF. CDR3 nucleotides: TGTGCCAGCAGCCAATCGACAGGGGGGCCCCTCTATGAGCAGTTCTTC. The gene calls are TRBV3-1 (or the pseudogene TRBV3-2) and TRBJ2-1; 9 bases line up with TRBD1. The CDR3 spans 16 residues. V lost 2 bases, J lost 8 bases, and 10 bases stayed unmatched. Germline assignment: CDR1 LGHDT and CDR2 YNNKEL (reference sequence).

V and J are TRBV7-9 and TRBJ1-1, with D unclear. Germline lookup yields CDR1 SEHNR and CDR2 FQNEAQ (reference sequence). The CDR3 has 13 amino acids. V lost 4 bases and J 3 bases, leaving 9 bases between the germline ends. The DNA of the CDR3 is TGTGCCAGCAGCTCCCAATCATACACTGAAGCTTTCTTT. This encodes CASSSQSYTEAFF.

The rearrangement uses TRBV12-2 and TRBJ2-1; TRBD2, the D gene given by the table, was not confirmed from the DNA. TRBV12-2 is a known pseudogene. The CDR3 sequence is 13 residues long. The CDR3 bases are TGTGCAAGTCGCTTAGTTTCGGGGAATGAGCAGTTCTTC. Translating it yields CASRLVSGNEQFF.

The chain carries TRBV28 and TRBJ1-1, with D unclear. CDR3 length equals 14 residues. Trimming took off 5 bases at V and 6 bases at J, with 16 bases between the two ends. In germline, CDR1 is MDHEN, CDR2 SYDVKM. DNA for the CDR3: TGTGCCAGCAGTCCCGACACGGTGACGGCTGAAGCTTTCTTT. Translation: CASSPDTVTAEAFF.

The chain has TRBV10-3 and TRBJ2-2; TRBD2 agrees at 16 bases. With 4 bases clipped from V and 0 bases from J, the junction kept 2 bases outside the gene matches. The germline gives CDR1 ENHRY, CDR2 SYGVKD. The CDR3 loop spans 18 amino acids. The CDR3 here is CAISAGTSGRANTGELFF. The CDR3 coding sequence is TGTGCCATCAGTGCCGGGACTAGCGGGAGGGCGAACACCGGGGAGCTGTTTTTT.

About this clone: Additional DNA sequences in this sample encode the identical CDR3. This chain connects TRBV5-1 to TRBJ2-7, with D uncertain. Trimming stripped 4 bases from V and 3 bases from J, with 8 bases between. CDR1 is SGHRS and CDR2 is YFSETQ in the germline V gene. This CDR3 is 12 amino acids long. CDR3 coding DNA: TGCGCCAGCAGCCGGGTCGGCTACGAGCAGTACTTC. It translates to CASSRVGYEQYF.

The CDR3 region has the DNA TGTGCCAGCAGTGAACGGACAGGGGGCGAGGATGAGCAGTTCTTC. Residues: CASSERTGGEDEQFF. The genes are TRBV2 and TRBJ2-1; 11 bases match TRBD1. Germline V CDR1 and CDR2: SNHLY, FYNNEI. This CDR3 spans 15 amino acids. The ends lost 2 bases at V and 8 bases at J; junction bases unmatched: 5.

The genes are TRBV4-2 and TRBJ2-7; a possible D gene is TRBD1 (6 bases). Germline V CDR1 and CDR2: LGHNA, YNFKEQ. Between the trimmed V and J ends, which lost 0 bases and 3 bases, there was a span of 12 bases. CDR3 length: 15 amino acids. CDR3 loop: CASSQDRQGIYEQYF. As DNA, the CDR3 is TGTGCCAGCAGCCAAGATCGCCAGGGGATCTACGAGCAGTACTTC.

This clone appeared once. The chain uses TRBV7-9 and TRBJ1-1, with D possibly matching TRBD1 (6 bases). The CDR3 runs to 14 residues. The V end lost 6 bases, the J end lost 0 bases, and 11 bases lay between the germline ends. In germline, CDR1 is SEHNR, CDR2 FQNEAQ (reference sequence). CDR3 residues: CASRTGTLNTEAFF. In DNA, the CDR3 is TGTGCCAGCAGGACCGGGACACTGAACACTGAAGCTTTCTTT. The variable domain in full, completed from reference TRBV7-9 and TRBJ1-1, reads DTGVSQNPRHKITKRGQNVTFRCDPISEHNRLYWYRQTLGQGPEFLTYFQNEAQLEKSRLLSDRFSAERPKGSFSTLEIQRTEQGDSAMYLCASRTGTLNTEAFFGQGTRLTVV.

This sequence joins TRBV10-3 and TRBJ2-1; TRBD2 matches at 8 bases. The CDR3 spans 15 residues. The junction had 3 bases not matched to a gene; V was cut back by 0 bases and J by 5 bases. The germline V gene has CDR1 ENHRY and CDR2 SYGVKD. CDR3 protein: CAISESSGLDNEQFF. DNA for the CDR3: TGTGCCATCAGTGAGTCCTCGGGACTAGACAATGAGCAGTTCTTC.

This clone appeared a single time. J is TRBJ2-3 and V is TRBV6-6, with 9 bases lining up with TRBD2. This CDR3 has 17 amino acids. Germline CDR1 and CDR2: MNHNY and SVGAGI (reference sequence). The ends lost 5 bases at V and 3 bases at J; junction bases unmatched: 12. Written as DNA, the CDR3 is TGTGCCAGCAGTCCTAGAGGCGGGAGGGCCGGAACAGATACGCAGTATTTT. Translation: CASSPRGGRAGTDTQYF.

The CDR3 is CASSLSGLVLRTDTQYF. For the CDR3, the DNA is TGCGCCAGCAGCCTCTCGGGACTAGTCTTGCGAACAGATACGCAGTATTTT. This chain joins TRBV5-1 and TRBJ2-3; 8 positions match TRBD2. The CDR3 has 17 amino acids. Germline trimming cut 4 bases from V and 3 bases from J; bases unmatched to any gene: 13. Looked up from germline, CDR1 is SGHRS and CDR2 is YFSETQ.

The chain combines TRBV11-2 with TRBJ1-2; TRBD1 matches at 8 bases. V dropped 5 bases and J dropped 4; count of bases not matched to a gene: 9. Germline V gene sequence: CDR1 SGHAT, CDR2 FQNNGV. This CDR3 is built from 15 residues. The DNA of the CDR3 is TGTGCCAGCAGCCAGACCAGAACAGGGGGCTATGGCTACACCTTC. It specifies CASSQTRTGGYGYTF.

The chain links TRBV7-2 to TRBJ2-1; no clear D gene. The V and J ends lost 0 bases and 5 bases respectively, with 11 bases between them. CDR1 and CDR2 (germline): SGHTA, FQGNSA. This CDR3 contains 15 residues. The CDR3 DNA follows: TGTGCCAGCAGCTTAGCCTATACCCCAAACAATGAGCAGTTCTTC. This translates into CASSLAYTPNNEQFF. The full variable domain, rest sourced from reference TRBV7-2 and TRBJ2-1, is GAGVSQSPSNKVTEKGKDVELRCDPISGHTALYWYRQSLGQGLEFLIYFQGNSAPDKSGLPSDRFSAERTGGSVSTLTIQRTQQEDSAVYLCASSLAYTPNNEQFFGPGTRLTVL.

J is TRBJ2-5 and V is TRBV2; tentatively, D is TRBD1 (6 bases). Trimming left V 0 bases short and J 6 bases short, with 14 bases between. The CDR3 runs to 15 residues. The germline V gene encodes CDR1 SNHLY and CDR2 FYNNEI. This chain's CDR3 is CASSEALQGMKTQYF. CDR3 DNA sequence: TGTGCCAGCAGTGAAGCGCTTCAGGGGATGAAGACCCAGTACTTC.

The rearrangement links TRBV5-1 to TRBJ2-1; 7 positions match TRBD2. Germline V gene sequence: CDR1 SGHRS, CDR2 YFSETQ. Germline trimming cut 1 base from V and 10 bases from J; bases unmatched to any gene: 11. The CDR3 is 15 residues long. This CDR3 is CASSLWSSGAPEQFF. The CDR3 DNA is TGCGCCAGCAGCTTGTGGTCTAGCGGTGCCCCGGAGCAGTTCTTC. Based on the CDR3 plus reference TRBV5-1 and TRBJ2-1, the full variable domain is KAGVTQTPRYLIKTRGQQVTLSCSPISGHRSVSWYQQTPGQGLQFLFEYFSETQRNKGNFPGRFSGRQFSNSRSEMNVSTLELGDSALYLCASSLWSSGAPEQFFGPGTRLTVL.

This clone has only a few counts. CDR3 sequence: CATSTRATLRSYTF. The CDR3 DNA reads TGTGCCACCAGCACCAGGGCCACCCTTAGGAGCTACACCTTC. The rearrangement uses TRBV15 and TRBJ1-2, with D possibly TRBD1 on 5 matching bases. V lost 4 bases and J 9 bases, leaving 18 bases between the germline ends. The CDR3 is 14 amino acids. Germline CDR1 and CDR2: LNHNV and YYDKDF (reference sequence).

This chain joins TRBV28 and TRBJ2-1; D is unresolved. The CDR3 covers 13 residues. Germline values: CDR1 MDHEN, CDR2 SYDVKM. V was clipped by 6 bases and J by 4 bases, with 10 bases between them. Written as DNA, the CDR3 is TGTGCCAGCAGCAACTCAGGATACAATGAGCAGTTCTTC. This codes for CASSNSGYNEQFF.

V gene TRBV5-8 combines with J gene TRBJ2-2, with 9 bases aligning to TRBD2. This CDR3 has 17 amino acids. The junction had 11 bases not matched to a gene; V was cut back by 4 bases and J by 4 bases. Germline V lookup: CDR1 SGHTS, CDR2 YDEGEE. The CDR3 sequence is CASSVSLGGRATGELFF. In DNA form, the CDR3 reads TGTGCCAGCAGCGTATCTTTAGGCGGGAGGGCCACCGGGGAGCTGTTTTTT.

This sequence joins TRBV11-2 and TRBJ2-2; 7 bases line up with TRBD2. Trimming at V came to 0 bases and at J to 7 bases, leaving 5 bases not matched to a gene. Germline V gives CDR1 SGHAT, CDR2 FQNNGV. This CDR3 is 15 amino acids long. This chain's CDR3 is CASSLERLANGELFF. CDR3 nucleotide sequence: TGTGCCAGCAGCTTAGAAAGACTAGCAAACGGGGAGCTGTTTTTT. The entire variable domain, with the rest obtained from reference TRBV11-2 and TRBJ2-2, is as follows: EAGVAQSPRYKIIEKRQSVAFWCNPISGHATLYWYQQILGQGPKLLIQFQNNGVVDDSQLPKDRFSAERLKGVDSTLKIQPAKLEDSAVYLCASSLERLANGELFFGEGSRLTVL.

A word on this clone: Other DNA sequences from this sample encode an identical CDR3 as well. The genes are TRBV19 and TRBJ2-2, with TRBD1 matching 10 bases. Trimming removed 3 bases from V and 6 bases from J; junction bases left unmatched: 7. Germline V gene lookup returns CDR1 LNHDA and CDR2 SQIVND (reference sequence). This CDR3 has 16 amino acids. The CDR3 nucleotides are TGTGCCAGTAGTATTTCCGGGACAGGGGCCCCCGGGGAGCTGTTTTTT. This codes for CASSISGTGAPGELFF.

This chain joins TRBV3-1 (or the pseudogene TRBV3-2) and TRBJ1-2; 8 bases align to TRBD1. This CDR3 contains 14 residues. Germline V gene lookup returns CDR1 LGHDT and CDR2 YNNKEL (reference sequence). The V segment lost 4 bases and the J segment 7 bases; nucleotides outside the gene matches: 8. CDR3 sequence: CASSLTGEIGGYTF. In DNA form, the CDR3 reads TGTGCCAGCAGCCTGACAGGGGAAATAGGTGGCTACACCTTC.

V is TRBV27 and J is TRBJ1-2; 9 nucleotides agree with TRBD1. Trimming at V came to 8 bases and at J to 6 bases, leaving 10 bases not matched to a gene. CDR1 is MNHEY and CDR2 is SMNVEV in the germline V gene (reference sequence). CDR3 length: 14 amino acids. As DNA, the CDR3 is TGTGCCAGCCTCGGGACAGGGACCGGGGATGGCTACACCTTC. Protein: CASLGTGTGDGYTF.

This clone was seen at least ten times. V gene TRBV6-4 combines with J gene TRBJ2-3, with 7 bases that match TRBD1. The CDR3 sequence is 13 residues long. Trimming took 5 bases from V and 2 from J; bases not matched to a gene: 1. Germline CDR1 and CDR2: MRHNA and SNTAGT. CDR3 bases: TGTGCCAGCAGTAAGGGGGCCACAGATACGCAGTATTTT. Protein sequence: CASSKGATDTQYF.

In this sample, this clone turned up a few times. J is TRBJ1-4 and V is TRBV7-9; D is undetermined. Trimming cost V 0 bases and J 8 bases, with 10 bases left between them. The CDR3 sequence is 14 residues long. Germline-derived CDR1 and CDR2 are SEHNR and FQNEAQ (reference sequence). The CDR3 DNA follows: TGTGCCAGCAGCTTAGCTGAGGGCAACGAAAAACTGTTTTTT. This gives the protein CASSLAEGNEKLFF.